This passage covers 13 T cell receptor beta chains from one sample sequenced in a study of siplizumab effects on memory and regulatory T cells. TCRdb's table, derived via immunoSEQ multiplex PCR, lists solely in-frame clones and lacks some. Of approximately 100,000 clones detected, around 90% appear once; the ten largest clones hold more than 10%. The source material was non-Treg CD4+ T cells sorted from blood. The receptors originated from a human donor in good health.

This chain links TRBV19 with TRBJ2-7; 9 positions agree with TRBD1. The germline V gene encodes CDR1 LNHDA and CDR2 SQIVND (reference sequence). The ends lost 5 bases at V and 3 bases at J; junction bases unmatched: 8. The CDR3 totals 15 residues. CDR3 sequence: CASSPSDRGSYEQYF. The DNA for the CDR3 is TGTGCCAGTAGTCCGTCGGACAGGGGAAGCTACGAGCAGTACTTC. Based on the CDR3 plus reference TRBV19 and TRBJ2-7, the full variable domain is DGGITQSPKYLFRKEGQNVTLSCEQNLNHDAMYWYRQDPGQGLRLIYYSQIVNDFQKGDIAEGYSVSREKKESFPLTVTSAQKNPTAFYLCASSPSDRGSYEQYFGPGTRLTVT.

The chain combines TRBV19 with TRBJ2-1; D call uncertain. Germline CDR1 and CDR2: LNHDA and SQIVND (reference sequence). CDR3 length equals 12 residues. Trimming left V 8 bases short and J 6 bases short, with 11 bases between. CDR3 nucleotides: TGTGCCAGTTACTCAGACCGCAATGAGCAGTTCTTC. Encoded protein: CASYSDRNEQFF.

The chain uses TRBV6-5 and TRBJ1-2; the D is unclear. V was cut by 0 bases and J by 2 bases, with 10 bases left in between. CDR1 is MNHEY, CDR2 SVGAGI, per germline. The CDR3 is 15 residues long. CDR3: CASSYSGQANYGYTF. The CDR3 DNA is TGTGCCAGCAGTTACTCCGGGCAGGCGAACTATGGCTACACCTTC.

The J gene is TRBJ2-1, the V gene TRBV9, with D possibly matching TRBD2 (6 bases). This CDR3 comprises 15 residues. Trimming shortened V by 4 bases and J by 4 bases, and 15 bases separated the two germline ends. Germline V gene sequence: CDR1 SGDLS, CDR2 YYNGEE. The CDR3 DNA reads as TGTGCCAGCAGCCGCTCGGAGGGAGCATACAATGAGCAGTTCTTC. Its protein is CASSRSEGAYNEQFF.

The genes are TRBV15 and TRBJ2-3; D is possibly TRBD2 (6 bases). The CDR3 spans 14 residues. V was shortened by 2 bases and J by 6 bases, with 12 bases between the two germline ends. Germline-derived CDR1 and CDR2 are LNHNV and YYDKDF (reference sequence). In DNA, the CDR3 is TGTGCCACCAGCAGAAGGCCGGGAGTGGATACGCAGTATTTT. This sequence encodes CATSRRPGVDTQYF. Combining the CDR3 with reference TRBV15 and TRBJ2-3 gives the whole variable domain DAMVIQNPRYQVTQFGKPVTLSCSQTLNHNVMYWYQQKSSQAPKLLFHYYDKDFNNEADTPDNFQSRRPNTSFCFLDIRSPGLGDTAMYLCATSRRPGVDTQYFGPGTRLTVL.

The V and J genes are TRBV13 and TRBJ2-1; TRBD1 or TRBD2 may be the D gene (5 bases each). CDR3 length: 16 amino acids. The V gene's germline CDR1 is PRHDT and CDR2 FYEKMQ (reference sequence). V dropped 0 bases and J dropped 5 bases, with 14 bases sitting between them. The CDR3: CASSLGSGRANNEQFF. CDR3 sequence (DNA): TGTGCCAGCAGCTTAGGTTCAGGGCGGGCCAACAATGAGCAGTTCTTC.

DNA for the CDR3: TGTGCCAGCAGCCGGGACAGGGTGGGTTTGAATGAGCAGTTCTTC. This encodes CASSRDRVGLNEQFF. This sequence joins TRBV6-4 and TRBJ2-1; 9 bases line up with TRBD1. Looked up from germline, CDR1 is MRHNA and CDR2 is SNTAGT. Trimming cost V 6 bases and J 7 bases; bases outside gene matches: 10. The CDR3 runs to 15 residues.

This chain connects TRBV5-4 to TRBJ2-1; TRBD2 agrees at 9 bases. The CDR3 runs 13 residues. The junction had 0 bases not matched to a gene; V was cut back by 0 bases and J by 8 bases. Germline values: CDR1 SGHNT, CDR2 YYREEE (reference sequence). The CDR3: CASSLVAGDEQFF. The CDR3 nucleotides read TGTGCCAGCAGCTTGGTAGCGGGAGATGAGCAGTTCTTC.

The chain recombines TRBV28 with TRBJ2-5; no clear D. The CDR3 totals 14 residues. The ends were cut back, 4 bases at V and 5 bases at J, with 14 bases in the middle. CDR1 is MDHEN, CDR2 SYDVKM, per germline. CDR3 residues: CASSSHRPGETQYF. CDR3 nucleotide sequence: TGTGCCAGCAGTTCCCATAGGCCTGGCGAGACCCAGTACTTC.

This chain connects TRBV16 to TRBJ1-2, with D maybe TRBD1 (5 bases). The CDR3 consists of 14 residues. V was clipped by 4 bases and J by 7 bases, with 16 bases between them. Germline V gene data show CDR1 as KGHSY and CDR2 as FQNENV. This CDR3 is CASSPNWGSGGYTF. Here the CDR3 DNA reads TGTGCCAGCAGCCCAAATTGGGGGTCCGGTGGCTACACCTTC.

This chain uses TRBV19 with TRBJ2-5, with TRBD2 matching over 8 bases. V dropped 10 bases and J dropped 4; count of bases not matched to a gene: 5. CDR1 is LNHDA, CDR2 SQIVND, per germline (reference sequence). The CDR3 length is 12 residues. CDR3 DNA: TGTGCCACCAACGCGGGGGGAGAGACCCAGTACTTC. Its translation: CATNAGGETQYF.

V is TRBV5-4 and J is TRBJ2-7, with 10 bases aligning to TRBD2. The ends lost 1 base at V and 4 bases at J; junction bases unmatched: 2. Germline CDR1 SGHNT, CDR2 YYREEE (reference sequence). The CDR3 has 14 amino acids. CDR3 residues: CASSLTSGAYEQYF. In nucleotides, the CDR3 is TGTGCCAGCAGCTTGACTAGCGGGGCGTACGAGCAGTACTTC.

This chain joins TRBV6-5 and TRBJ2-7, with D perhaps given as TRBD1 or TRBD2 (5 bases each). CDR1 and CDR2 from the germline V gene are MNHEY and SVGAGI. The CDR3 has 14 residues. Trimming left V 8 bases short and J 0 bases short, with 14 bases between. This chain's CDR3 is CASSSGASSYEQYF. The CDR3 coding sequence is TGTGCCAGCTCCTCCGGGGCTTCCTCCTACGAGCAGTACTTC.